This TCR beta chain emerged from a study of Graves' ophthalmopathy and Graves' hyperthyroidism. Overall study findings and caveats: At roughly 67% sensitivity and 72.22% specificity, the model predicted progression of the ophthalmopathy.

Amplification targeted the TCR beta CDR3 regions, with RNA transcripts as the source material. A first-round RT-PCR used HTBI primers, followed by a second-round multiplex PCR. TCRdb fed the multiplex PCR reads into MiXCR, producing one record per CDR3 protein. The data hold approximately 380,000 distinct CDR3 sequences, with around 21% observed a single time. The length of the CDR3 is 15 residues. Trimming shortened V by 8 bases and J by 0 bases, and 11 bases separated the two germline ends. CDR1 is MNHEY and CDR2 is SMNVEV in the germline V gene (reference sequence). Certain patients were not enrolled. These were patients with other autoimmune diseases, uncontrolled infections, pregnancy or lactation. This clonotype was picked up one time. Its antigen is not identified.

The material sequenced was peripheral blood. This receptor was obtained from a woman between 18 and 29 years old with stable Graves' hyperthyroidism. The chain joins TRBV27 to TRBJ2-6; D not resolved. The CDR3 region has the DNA TGTGCCAGCGCGGCAGGTCACTCTGGGGCCAACGTCCTGACTTTC. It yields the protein CASAAGHSGANVLTF.